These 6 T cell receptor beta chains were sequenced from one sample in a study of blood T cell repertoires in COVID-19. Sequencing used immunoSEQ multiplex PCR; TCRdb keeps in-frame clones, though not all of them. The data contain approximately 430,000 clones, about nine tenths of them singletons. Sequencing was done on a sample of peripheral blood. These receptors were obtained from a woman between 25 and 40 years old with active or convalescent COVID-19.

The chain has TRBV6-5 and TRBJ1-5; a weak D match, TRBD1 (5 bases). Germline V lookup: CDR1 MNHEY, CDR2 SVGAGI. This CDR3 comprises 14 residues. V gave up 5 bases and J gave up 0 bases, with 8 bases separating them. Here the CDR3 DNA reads TGTGCCAGCAGTACAGGCAATAGCAATCAGCCCCAGCATTTT. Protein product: CASSTGNSNQPQHF.

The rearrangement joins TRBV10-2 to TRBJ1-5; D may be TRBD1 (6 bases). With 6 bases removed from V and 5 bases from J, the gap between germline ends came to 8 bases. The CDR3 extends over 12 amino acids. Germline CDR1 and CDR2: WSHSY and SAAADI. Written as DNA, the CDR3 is TGCGCCAGCAGACAGGGTTATCAGCCCCAGCATTTT. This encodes CASRQGYQPQHF.

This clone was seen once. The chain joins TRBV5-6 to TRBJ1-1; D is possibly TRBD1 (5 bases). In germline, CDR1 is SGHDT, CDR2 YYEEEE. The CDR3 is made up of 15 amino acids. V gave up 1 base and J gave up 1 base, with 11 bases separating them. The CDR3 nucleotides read TGTGCCAGCAGCTTGCGGGACTCTAGGAACACTGAAGCTTTCTTT. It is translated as CASSLRDSRNTEAFF.

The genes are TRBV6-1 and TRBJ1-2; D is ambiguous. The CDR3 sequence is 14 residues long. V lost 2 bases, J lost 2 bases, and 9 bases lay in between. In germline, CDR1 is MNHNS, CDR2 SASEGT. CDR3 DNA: TGTGCCAGCAGTGAATCTTTCGGGAACTATGGCTACACCTTC. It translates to CASSESFGNYGYTF.

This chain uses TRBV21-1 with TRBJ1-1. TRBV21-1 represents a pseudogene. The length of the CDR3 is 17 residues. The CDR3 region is CASSKDGETRKETEAFF. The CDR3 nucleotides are TGTGCCAGCAGCAAAGACGGGGAAACGCGAAAGGAGACTGAAGCTTTCTTT.

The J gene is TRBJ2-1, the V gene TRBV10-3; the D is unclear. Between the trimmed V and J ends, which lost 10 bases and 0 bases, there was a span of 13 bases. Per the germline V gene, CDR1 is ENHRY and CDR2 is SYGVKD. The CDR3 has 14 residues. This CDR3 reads CATATAGSYNEQFF. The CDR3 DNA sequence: TGTGCCACCGCCACAGCCGGCTCCTACAATGAGCAGTTCTTC.